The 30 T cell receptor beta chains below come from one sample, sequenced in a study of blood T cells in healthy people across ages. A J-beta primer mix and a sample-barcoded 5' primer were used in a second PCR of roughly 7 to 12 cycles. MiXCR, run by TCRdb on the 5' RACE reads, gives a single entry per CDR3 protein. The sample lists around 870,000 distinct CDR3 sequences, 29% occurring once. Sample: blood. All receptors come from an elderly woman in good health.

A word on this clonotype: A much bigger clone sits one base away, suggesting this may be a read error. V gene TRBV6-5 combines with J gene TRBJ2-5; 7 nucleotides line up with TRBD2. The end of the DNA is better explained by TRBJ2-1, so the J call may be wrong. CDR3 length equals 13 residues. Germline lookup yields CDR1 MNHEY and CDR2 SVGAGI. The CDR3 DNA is TGTGCCAGCACCTACCCTGGGGGGGAGACCCAGTTCTTC. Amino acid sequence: CASTYPGGETQFF.

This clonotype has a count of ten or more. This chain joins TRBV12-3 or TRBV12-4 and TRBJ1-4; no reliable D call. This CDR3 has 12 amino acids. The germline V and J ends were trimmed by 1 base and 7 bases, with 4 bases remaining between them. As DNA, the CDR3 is TGTGCCAGCAGTTTAGAGTCTGAAAAACTGTTTTTT. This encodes CASSLESEKLFF.

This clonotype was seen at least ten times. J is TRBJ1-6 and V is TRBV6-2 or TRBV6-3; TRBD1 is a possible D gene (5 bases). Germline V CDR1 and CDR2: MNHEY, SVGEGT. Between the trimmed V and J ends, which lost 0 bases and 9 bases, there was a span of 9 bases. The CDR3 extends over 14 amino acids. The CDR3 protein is CASSYSKGSSPLHF. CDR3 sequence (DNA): TGTGCCAGCAGTTACTCGAAGGGGAGTTCACCCCTCCACTTT.

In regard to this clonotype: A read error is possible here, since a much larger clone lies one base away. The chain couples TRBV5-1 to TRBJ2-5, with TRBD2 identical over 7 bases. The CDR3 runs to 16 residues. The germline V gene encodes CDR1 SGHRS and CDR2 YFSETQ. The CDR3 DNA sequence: TGCGCCAGCAGCTTCGGGGCTAGCGGACTCCAAGGGACCCAGTACTTC. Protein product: CASSFGASGLQGTQYF.

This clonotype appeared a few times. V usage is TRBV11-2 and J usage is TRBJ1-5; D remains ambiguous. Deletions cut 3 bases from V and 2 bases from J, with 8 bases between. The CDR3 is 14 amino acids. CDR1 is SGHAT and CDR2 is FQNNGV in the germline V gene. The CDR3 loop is CASSFGFGNQPQHF. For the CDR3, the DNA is TGTGCCAGCAGCTTCGGGTTCGGCAATCAGCCCCAGCATTTT.

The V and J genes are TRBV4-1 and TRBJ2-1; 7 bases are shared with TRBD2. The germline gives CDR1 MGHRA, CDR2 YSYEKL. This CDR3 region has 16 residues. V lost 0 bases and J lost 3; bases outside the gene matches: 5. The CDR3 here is CASSQDIRGSYNEQFF. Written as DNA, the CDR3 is TGCGCCAGCAGCCAAGACATCCGCGGGAGCTACAATGAGCAGTTCTTC.

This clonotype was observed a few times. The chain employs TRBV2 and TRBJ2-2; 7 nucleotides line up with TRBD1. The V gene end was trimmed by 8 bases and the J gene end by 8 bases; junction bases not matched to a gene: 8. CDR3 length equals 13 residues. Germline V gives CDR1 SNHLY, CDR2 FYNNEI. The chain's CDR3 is CASDRDSSGELFF. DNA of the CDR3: TGTGCCAGCGATAGGGACAGTTCAGGGGAGCTGTTTTTT.

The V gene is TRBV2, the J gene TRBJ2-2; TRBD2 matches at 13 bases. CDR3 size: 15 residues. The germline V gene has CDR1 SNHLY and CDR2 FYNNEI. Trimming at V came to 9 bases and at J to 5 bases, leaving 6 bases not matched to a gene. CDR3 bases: TGTGCCAGTCGGTTACTAGCGGGGGGGACCGGGGAGCTGTTTTTT. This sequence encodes CASRLLAGGTGELFF.

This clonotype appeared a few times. The CDR3 here is CASSPSERRAFF. DNA for the CDR3: TGTGCCAGCAGCCCCAGTGAGCGCCGGGCTTTCTTT. V is TRBV9 and J is TRBJ1-1; D remains unclear. Trimming cost V 4 bases and J 11 bases, with 15 bases left between them. CDR1 is SGDLS and CDR2 is YYNGEE in the germline V gene. This CDR3 is built from 12 residues.

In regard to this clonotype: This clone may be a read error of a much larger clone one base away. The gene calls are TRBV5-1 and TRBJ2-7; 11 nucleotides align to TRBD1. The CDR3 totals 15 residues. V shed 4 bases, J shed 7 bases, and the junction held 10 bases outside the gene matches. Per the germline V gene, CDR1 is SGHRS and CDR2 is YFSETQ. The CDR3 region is CASSQGTGGYNEQYF. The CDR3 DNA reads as TGCGCCAGCAGCCAAGGGACAGGGGGTTACAATGAGCAGTACTTC.

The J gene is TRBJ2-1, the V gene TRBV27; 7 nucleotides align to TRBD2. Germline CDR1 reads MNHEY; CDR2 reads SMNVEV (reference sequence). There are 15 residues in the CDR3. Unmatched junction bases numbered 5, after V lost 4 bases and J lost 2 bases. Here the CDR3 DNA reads TGTGCCAGCAGTTATGGCGGGAGTCCCTACAATGAGCAGTTCTTC. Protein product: CASSYGGSPYNEQFF.

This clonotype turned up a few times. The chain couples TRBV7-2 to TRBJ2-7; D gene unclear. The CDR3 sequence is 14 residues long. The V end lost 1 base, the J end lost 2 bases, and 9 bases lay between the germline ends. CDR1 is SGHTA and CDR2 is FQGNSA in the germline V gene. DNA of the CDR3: TGTGCCAGCAGCTTAGAACTCCCCGCCTACGAGCAGTACTTC. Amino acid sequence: CASSLELPAYEQYF.

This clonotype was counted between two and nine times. CDR3 sequence (DNA): TGCAGTGCTAGAAGGGCGAAGGATAATTCACCCCTCCACTTT. This translates into CSARRAKDNSPLHF. The chain links TRBV20-1 to TRBJ1-6, with D unresolved. V was trimmed by 2 bases and J by 5 bases, leaving 10 bases between them. This CDR3 is built from 14 residues. Germline loops: CDR1 DFQATT, CDR2 SNEGSKA (reference sequence).

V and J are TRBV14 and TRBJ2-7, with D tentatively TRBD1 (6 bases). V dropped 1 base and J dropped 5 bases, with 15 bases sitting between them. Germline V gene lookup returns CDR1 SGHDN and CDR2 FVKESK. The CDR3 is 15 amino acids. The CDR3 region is CASSQVRGVSHEQYF. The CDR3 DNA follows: TGTGCCAGCAGCCAAGTCAGGGGAGTATCCCACGAGCAGTACTTC.

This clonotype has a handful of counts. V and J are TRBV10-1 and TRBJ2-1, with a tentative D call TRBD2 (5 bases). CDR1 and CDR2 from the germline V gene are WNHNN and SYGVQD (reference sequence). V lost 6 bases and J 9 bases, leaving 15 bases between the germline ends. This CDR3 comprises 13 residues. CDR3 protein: CASSPLRGGEQFF. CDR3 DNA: TGCGCCAGCAGCCCCTTACGGGGTGGTGAGCAGTTCTTC.

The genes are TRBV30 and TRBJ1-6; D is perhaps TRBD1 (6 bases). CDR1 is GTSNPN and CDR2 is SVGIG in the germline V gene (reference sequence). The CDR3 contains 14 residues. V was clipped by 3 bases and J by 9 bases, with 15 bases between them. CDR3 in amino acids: CAWSLLQGRSPLHF. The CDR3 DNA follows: TGTGCCTGGAGCCTTCTACAGGGTCGTTCACCCCTCCACTTT.

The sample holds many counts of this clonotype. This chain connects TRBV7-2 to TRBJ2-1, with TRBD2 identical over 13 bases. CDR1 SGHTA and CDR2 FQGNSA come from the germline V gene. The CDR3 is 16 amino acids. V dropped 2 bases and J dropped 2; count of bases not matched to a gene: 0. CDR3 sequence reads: CASSLTSGGAYNEQFF. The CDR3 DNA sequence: TGTGCCAGCAGCTTAACTAGCGGGGGGGCCTACAATGAGCAGTTCTTC. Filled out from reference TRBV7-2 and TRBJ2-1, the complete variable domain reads GAGVSQSPSNKVTEKGKDVELRCDPISGHTALYWYRQSLGQGLEFLIYFQGNSAPDKSGLPSDRFSAERTGGSVSTLTIQRTQQEDSAVYLCASSLTSGGAYNEQFFGPGTRLTVL.

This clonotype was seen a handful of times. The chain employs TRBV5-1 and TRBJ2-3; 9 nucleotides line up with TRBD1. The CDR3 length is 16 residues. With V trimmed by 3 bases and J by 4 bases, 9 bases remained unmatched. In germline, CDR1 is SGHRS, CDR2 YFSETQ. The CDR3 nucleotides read TGCGCCAGCAGCTCCTATGGGACAGGGTTCGCAGATACGCAGTATTTT. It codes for CASSSYGTGFADTQYF.

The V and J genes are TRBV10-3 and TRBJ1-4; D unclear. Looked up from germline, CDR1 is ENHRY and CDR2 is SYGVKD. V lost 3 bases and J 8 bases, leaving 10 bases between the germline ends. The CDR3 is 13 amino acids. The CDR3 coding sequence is TGTGCCATCAGTGATAGGGTGGAGGAAAAACTGTTTTTT. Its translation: CAISDRVEEKLFF.

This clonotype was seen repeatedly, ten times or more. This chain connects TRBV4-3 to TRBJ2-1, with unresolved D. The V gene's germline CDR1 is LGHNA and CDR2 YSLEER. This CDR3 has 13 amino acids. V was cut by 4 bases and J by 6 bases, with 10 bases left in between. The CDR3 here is CASSLSDVNEQFF. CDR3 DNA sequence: TGCGCCAGCAGCCTAAGTGACGTCAATGAGCAGTTCTTC.

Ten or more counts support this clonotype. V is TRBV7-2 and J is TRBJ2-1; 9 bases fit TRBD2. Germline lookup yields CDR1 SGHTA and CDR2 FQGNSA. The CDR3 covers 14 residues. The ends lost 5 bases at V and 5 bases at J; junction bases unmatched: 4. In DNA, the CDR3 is TGTGCCAGCAGCCGGCGGGGGGGGAACAATGAGCAGTTCTTC. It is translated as CASSRRGGNNEQFF. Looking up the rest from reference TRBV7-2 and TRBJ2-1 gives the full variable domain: GAGVSQSPSNKVTEKGKDVELRCDPISGHTALYWYRQSLGQGLEFLIYFQGNSAPDKSGLPSDRFSAERTGGSVSTLTIQRTQQEDSAVYLCASSRRGGNNEQFFGPGTRLTVL.

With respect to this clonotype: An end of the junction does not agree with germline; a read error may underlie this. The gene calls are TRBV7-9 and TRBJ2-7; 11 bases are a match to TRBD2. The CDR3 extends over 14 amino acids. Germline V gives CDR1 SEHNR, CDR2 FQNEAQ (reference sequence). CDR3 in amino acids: CTSSLDLAGGKQYF. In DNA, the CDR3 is TGTACCAGCAGCTTAGACCTAGCGGGGGGCAAGCAGTACTTC.

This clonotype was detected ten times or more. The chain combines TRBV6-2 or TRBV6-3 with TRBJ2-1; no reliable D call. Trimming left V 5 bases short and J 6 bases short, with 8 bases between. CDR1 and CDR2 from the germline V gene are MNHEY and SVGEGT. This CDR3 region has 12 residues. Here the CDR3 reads CASSTFSNEQFF. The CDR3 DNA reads TGTGCCAGCAGTACATTCTCCAATGAGCAGTTCTTC.

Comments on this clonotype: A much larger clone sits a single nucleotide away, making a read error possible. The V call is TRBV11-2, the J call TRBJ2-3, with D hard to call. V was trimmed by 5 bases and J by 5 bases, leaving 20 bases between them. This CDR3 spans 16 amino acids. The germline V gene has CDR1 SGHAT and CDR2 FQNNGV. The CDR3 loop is CASSQEGAIKGDTQYF. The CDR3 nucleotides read TGTGCCAGCAGCCAAGAAGGAGCGATTAAGGGAGATACGCAGTATTTT.

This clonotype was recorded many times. DNA of the CDR3: TGCGCCAGCAACAGGGGTGGAGAGACCCAGTACTTC. Translation: CASNRGGETQYF. The J gene is TRBJ2-5, the V gene TRBV10-2, with 7 bases fitting TRBD1. The germline V gene has CDR1 WSHSY and CDR2 SAAADI. With 7 bases clipped from V and 4 bases from J, the junction kept 3 bases outside the gene matches. CDR3 length: 12 residues.

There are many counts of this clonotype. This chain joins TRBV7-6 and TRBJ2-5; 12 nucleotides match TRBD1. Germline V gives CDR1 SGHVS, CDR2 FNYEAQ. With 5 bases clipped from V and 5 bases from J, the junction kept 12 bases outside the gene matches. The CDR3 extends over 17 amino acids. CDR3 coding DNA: TGTGCCAGCAGCCGAATGGGGGACAGGGGGCGCGGGGAGACCCAGTACTTC. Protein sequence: CASSRMGDRGRGETQYF.

In DNA, the CDR3 is TGCGCCAGCAGCTTGGACGGGACAGCGGTCGGGGAGCAGTACTTC. It yields the protein CASSLDGTAVGEQYF. This chain links TRBV5-1 with TRBJ2-7; 7 nucleotides align to TRBD1. Germline values: CDR1 SGHRS, CDR2 YFSETQ. Germline trimming cut 0 bases from V and 7 bases from J; bases unmatched to any gene: 10. This CDR3 is built from 15 residues.

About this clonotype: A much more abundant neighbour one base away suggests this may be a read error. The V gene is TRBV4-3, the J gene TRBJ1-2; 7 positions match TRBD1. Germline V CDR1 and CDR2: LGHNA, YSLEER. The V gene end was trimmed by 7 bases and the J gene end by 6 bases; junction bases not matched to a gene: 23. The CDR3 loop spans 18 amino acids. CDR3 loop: CASNYDGAYKTGQDGYTF. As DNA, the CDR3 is TGCGCCAGCAACTACGACGGGGCTTACAAGACAGGGCAGGATGGCTACACCTTC.

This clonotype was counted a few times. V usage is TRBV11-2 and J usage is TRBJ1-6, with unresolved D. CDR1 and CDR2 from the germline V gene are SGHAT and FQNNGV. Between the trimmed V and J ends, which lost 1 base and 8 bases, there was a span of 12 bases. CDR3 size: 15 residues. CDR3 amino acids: CASSLVDNAYSPLHF. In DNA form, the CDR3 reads TGTGCCAGCAGCTTAGTAGATAATGCCTATTCACCCCTCCACTTT.

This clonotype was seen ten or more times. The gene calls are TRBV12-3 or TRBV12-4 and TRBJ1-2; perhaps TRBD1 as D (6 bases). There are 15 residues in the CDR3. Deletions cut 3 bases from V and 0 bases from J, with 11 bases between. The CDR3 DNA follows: TGTGCCAGCAGTTTCAGCGACAGGACTAACTATGGCTACACCTTC. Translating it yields CASSFSDRTNYGYTF.